Listed below are T cell receptor beta chains from one sample, sequenced in a study of T cell repertoires in cytomegalovirus infection. In TCRdb, the reads were re-called with MiXCR into one record per CDR3 protein. Of about 68,000 distinct CDR3 sequences detected, 20% to 25% appear once; the ten largest clones hold 79%. No antigen is known for these receptors. Sequencing was carried out using PBMCs, sequenced either directly or after in vitro stimulation (not recorded which). Every receptor here comes from a human donor in good health (CMV status not recorded). Some clones in this sample may be carry-over from other donors' samples. Both conserved end residues are part of each CDR3. D genes are given only for firm matches. Rows may omit the clone size; those that give it use once, few, many or a size class.

J gene,clone size,D gene,V gene,CDR3 DNA,CDR3 protein
TRBJ2-3,many,TRBD2,TRBV20-1,TGCAGTGCTATGCGAGCGGGAGTACAGAACACAGATACGCAGTATTTT,CSAMRAGVQNTDTQYF
TRBJ1-5,few,TRBD1,TRBV20-1,TGCAGTGCCGTACCTACAGGGGGCTTAAGGAGGATGAGCAATCAGCCCCAGCATTTT,CSAVPTGGLRRMSNQPQHF
TRBJ2-2,few,.,TRBV6-5,TGTGCCAGCAGTTACTCGATTAGCGGTTTCACCGGGGAGCTGTTTTTT,CASSYSISGFTGELFF
TRBJ1-2,.,.,TRBV18,TGTGCCAGCTCATCACCCCGTACAGGACTTAACTATGGCTACACCTTC,CASSSPRTGLNYGYTF
TRBJ2-1,.,.,TRBV7-2,TGTGCCAGCAGCCTCTACAGCGTAAATGAGCAGTTCTTC,CASSLYSVNEQFF
TRBJ2-7,many,.,TRBV7-2,TGTGCCAGCAGCTTAGGTCTTGCAAATGACGAGCAGTACTTC,CASSLGLANDEQYF
TRBJ2-3,.,TRBD2,TRBV6-2/TRBV6-3,TGTGCCAGCAGTACCGCCGGGACTAGGGCAGATACGCAGTATTTT,CASSTAGTRADTQYF
TRBJ2-3,few,.,TRBV6-6,TGTGCCAGCAGGGGTCCCCCTGGGCGGAGGACAGATACGCAGTATTTT,CASRGPPGRRTDTQYF
TRBJ2-5,few,.,TRBV28,TGTGCCAGCAGGCCCGGGGGGCCACAAGAGACCCAGTACTTC,CASRPGGPQETQYF
TRBJ1-1,.,.,TRBV7-2,TGTGCCAGCAGCTCAGTCCAGAACACTGAAGCTTTCTTT,CASSSVQNTEAFF
TRBJ1-1,few,.,TRBV29-1,TGCAGCGTTGATGGGGTTTCGGTGACTGAAGCTTTCTTT,CSVDGVSVTEAFF
TRBJ2-1,.,TRBD2,TRBV6-2/TRBV6-3,TGTGCCAGCAGTCCAGCGGGAGAGTACAATGAGCAGTTCTTC,CASSPAGEYNEQFF
TRBJ2-3,many,TRBD2,TRBV7-2,TGTGCCAGCAGCTTACCGCTCGGGACTAGCGTAAGCACAGATACGCAGTATTTT,CASSLPLGTSVSTDTQYF
TRBJ2-2,.,.,TRBV11-3,TGTGCCAGCAGCTTAGTTTCGGCCCCGAACACCGGGGAGCTGTTTTTT,CASSLVSAPNTGELFF
TRBJ2-1,many,TRBD1,TRBV7-2,TGTGCCAGCAGCTTAGTAGTCAGGGGGCAAGGTGAGCAGTTCTTC,CASSLVVRGQGEQFF
TRBJ2-1,few,TRBD1,TRBV11-2,TGTGCCAGCAGCCCTTTTTCCGGGACAGGTCACAATGAGCAGTTCTTC,CASSPFSGTGHNEQFF
TRBJ1-3,many,.,TRBV7-2,TGTGCCAGCAGCTTACCTTTTAGGAACACCATATATTTT,CASSLPFRNTIYF
TRBJ2-1,many,TRBD1,TRBV11-2,TGTGCCAGCAGCGGACAGGTGGGTGAGCAGTTCTTC,CASSGQVGEQFF
TRBJ2-1,many,.,TRBV7-6,TGTGCCAGCAGGCCCGGCCGGAGCTCCTACAATGAGCAGTTCTTC,CASRPGRSSYNEQFF
TRBJ2-3,.,TRBD1,TRBV24-1,TGTGCCACCAGTGACCCGACAGGGAGTCCAGATACGCAGTATTTT,CATSDPTGSPDTQYF
TRBJ2-7,many,.,TRBV10-2,TGCGCCAGCATGAGACAGAATACCTACGAGCAGTACTTC,CASMRQNTYEQYF
TRBJ2-1,.,.,TRBV19,TGTGCCAGTAGTATAGATCTATTGGCTGACTACAATGAGCAGTTCTTC,CASSIDLLADYNEQFF
TRBJ2-2,.,TRBD2,TRBV4-3,TGCGCCAGCAGCCAACTAGCGGGAGGGCCGGGAACCGGGGAGCTGTTTTTT,CASSQLAGGPGTGELFF
TRBJ2-2,few,.,TRBV5-1,TGCGCCAGCAGCGACCGACTAGGAGGGGTCGGGGAGCTGTTTTTT,CASSDRLGGVGELFF
TRBJ2-5,.,TRBD2,TRBV12-3/TRBV12-4,TGTGCCAGCGGTCGAGTAGCGGGAGGGCCAGGGCAAGAGACCCAGTACTTC,CASGRVAGGPGQETQYF
TRBJ2-1,.,TRBD2,TRBV5-1,TGCGCCAGCAGCTTGGCGTGGCGGGAGGAGGGTGAGCAGTTCTTC,CASSLAWREEGEQFF
TRBJ1-1,.,.,TRBV7-1,TGTGCCGGGGACGGGAACACTGAAGCTTTCTTT,CAGDGNTEAFF
TRBJ2-3,many,.,TRBV7-2,TGTGCCAGCACCCGTGTGGGACATAAGAACACAGATACGCAGTATTTT,CASTRVGHKNTDTQYF
TRBJ2-3,.,.,TRBV7-9,TGTGCCAGCAGCTTCCTGTCAAGCGGATTCACAGATACGCAGTATTTT,CASSFLSSGFTDTQYF
TRBJ2-5,few,TRBD2,TRBV11-2,TGTGCCAGCAGCCTCGGGGTAGCGGGAGTATCAGAGACCCAGTACTTC,CASSLGVAGVSETQYF
TRBJ2-5,.,TRBD2,TRBV24-1,TGTGCCACCAGTGATTTGGGGACTAGCGGGATGTCTCTGTTACAAGAGACCCAGTACTTC,CATSDLGTSGMSLLQETQYF
TRBJ1-1,.,.,TRBV7-2,TGTGCCAGCACCGATCTGGTTGGAGGGGAAGCTTTCTTT,CASTDLVGGEAFF
TRBJ2-7,once,.,TRBV28,TGTGCCAGCAGTTTATTGGGGTTAAGCTCCTACGAGCAGTACTTC,CASSLLGLSSYEQYF
TRBJ2-1,.,.,TRBV7-9,TGTGCCTTGACCGGGGGGCCAGGGAATGAGCAGTTCTTC,CALTGGPGNEQFF
TRBJ2-1,many,.,TRBV7-2,TGTGCCAGCAGCTTAGTGGAGGAGCAGTTCTTC,CASSLVEEQFF
TRBJ2-1,.,TRBD2,TRBV28,TGTGCCAGCAGTGAAGGGACTAGCGGGAGAGCTGAGCAGTTCTTC,CASSEGTSGRAEQFF
TRBJ2-1,many,TRBD2,TRBV20-1,TGCAGTGCTAGAGGGAGTGGTCTAGCGGGACCCTTAAGGTACAATGAGCAGTTCTTC,CSARGSGLAGPLRYNEQFF
TRBJ2-2,.,.,TRBV2,TGTGCCAGCAGACAGGGATACACCGGGGAGCTGTTTTTT,CASRQGYTGELFF
TRBJ2-3,few,.,TRBV7-2,TGTGCCAGCAGCTCAATTGAGCTATATTTT,CASSSIELYF